Listed here are 18 T cell receptor beta chains from one sample, sequenced in a study of T cells in Graves' hyperthyroidism and ophthalmopathy (dated by TCRdb to between 2019 and 2020). Library creation used multiplex PCR. TCRdb records Illumina HiSeq 2000 as the sequencer. Amplification of TCR beta CDR3 regions was carried out from RNA transcripts. A first-round RT-PCR of the TCR CDR3 used the HTBI primer set with the Qiagen OneStep RT-PCR kit. TCRdb reprocessing: public reads trimmed at Q25 with fastp, clones called with MiXCR, in-frame beta chains kept. Rows are unified per CDR3 protein, each entry keeping the most common DNA and genes. In all, the sample holds under 250,000 distinct CDR3 sequences, and about 17% of those were seen once. The ten largest clonotypes hold 53% of the sample. Material for sequencing was blood. The receptors here all came from a woman between 45 and 60 years old with Graves' hyperthyroidism.

This clonotype was counted ten times or more. The chain joins TRBV10-3 to TRBJ1-2, with a weak D call TRBD1 (5 bases). In germline, CDR1 is ENHRY, CDR2 SYGVKD. CDR3 length: 12 amino acids. Trimming cost V 7 bases and J 4 bases, with 10 bases left between them. The CDR3 DNA is TGTGCCATCACCGACAGCGGCTATGGCTACACCTTC. This translates into CAITDSGYGYTF.

There are many counts of this clonotype. The chain joins TRBV20-1 to TRBJ1-1; a possible D gene is TRBD1 (6 bases). Germline assignment: CDR1 DFQATT and CDR2 SNEGSKA (reference sequence). The CDR3 runs to 12 residues. The V gene lost 3 bases and the J gene lost 5 bases, with 10 bases spanning the gap. The DNA of the CDR3 is TGCAGTGCTAGTTATCAGGGGACTGAAGCTTTCTTT. As protein: CSASYQGTEAFF.

This clonotype was counted at least ten times. J is TRBJ2-1 and V is TRBV20-1; D assignment may be TRBD1 or TRBD2 (5 bases each). CDR1 DFQATT and CDR2 SNEGSKA come from the germline V gene (reference sequence). The ends were cut back, 6 bases at V and 5 bases at J, with 14 bases in the middle. CDR3 length equals 13 residues. The DNA of the CDR3 is TGCAGTGCCGTCCGGGACCAAAACAATGAGCAGTTCTTC. Translation gives CSAVRDQNNEQFF.

This clonotype showed up many times. The chain combines TRBV7-3 with TRBJ2-7; 7 positions match TRBD2. CDR3 length: 14 residues. After removal of 2 bases from V and 5 bases from J, the junction contained 6 bases not matched to a gene. Germline assignment: CDR1 SGHTA and CDR2 FQGTGA. In nucleotides, the CDR3 is TGTGCCAGCAGCTTATCTACGGCGGGGGACGAGCAGTACTTC. It codes for CASSLSTAGDEQYF.

This clonotype occurred many times. The rearrangement uses TRBV20-1 and TRBJ2-1; possible D gene TRBD2, 6 bases. The germline gives CDR1 DFQATT, CDR2 SNEGSKA (reference sequence). The CDR3 has 11 residues. The germline V and J ends were trimmed by 7 bases and 4 bases, with 8 bases remaining between them. The DNA of the CDR3 is TGCAGTGTCGGGGGTTACAATGAGCAGTTCTTC. This codes for CSVGGYNEQFF.

This clonotype was counted ten times or more. The chain links TRBV6-1 to TRBJ1-1, with 8 bases aligning to TRBD1. The V gene's germline CDR1 is MNHNS and CDR2 SASEGT. This CDR3 has 13 amino acids. The J segment lost 7 bases and the V segment lost 5 bases, leaving 6 bases of the junction unmatched. The CDR3 bases are TGTGCCAGCAGTTCTCACAGGGGGAATGAAGCTTTCTTT. The encoded protein is CASSSHRGNEAFF.

The chain joins TRBV5-1 to TRBJ2-7; TRBD2 matches at 10 bases. The germline CDR1 and CDR2 sequences are SGHRS and YFSETQ. The CDR3 runs 15 residues. The V and J ends lost 0 bases and 2 bases, in that order; junction bases with no gene match: 2. CDR3 nucleotides: TGCGCCAGCAGCTTGGCCACTAGCGGGGCCTACGAGCAGTACTTC. The encoded protein is CASSLATSGAYEQYF.

This clonotype was observed many times. This chain links TRBV6-1 with TRBJ2-5, with D possibly matching TRBD2 (7 bases). The CDR3 has 13 amino acids. Germline CDR1 and CDR2: MNHNS and SASEGT. Trimming took off 6 bases at V and 6 bases at J, with 14 bases between the two ends. The CDR3 sequence: CASRRGGQQTQYF. The CDR3 DNA follows: TGTGCCAGCAGGAGGGGGGGGCAACAGACCCAGTACTTC.

This clonotype was counted at least ten times. The gene calls are TRBV7-2 and TRBJ2-7; 11 nucleotides align to TRBD2. Trimming took 3 bases from V and 2 from J; bases not matched to a gene: 3. The CDR3 sequence is 15 residues long. Germline V CDR1 and CDR2: SGHTA, FQGNSA. The CDR3 nucleotides read TGTGCCAGCAGCTTGTTAGCGGGAGGGCCCTACGAGCAGTACTTC. Amino acids: CASSLLAGGPYEQYF.

In this sample, this clonotype turned up many times. CDR3 DNA: TGCAGTGCTAGTCTATCGGGAGGTATAGATACGCAGTATTTT. It translates to CSASLSGGIDTQYF. The V gene is TRBV20-1, the J gene TRBJ2-3, with 7 bases fitting TRBD2. V lost 3 bases to trimming and J lost 5 bases; unmatched junction nucleotides: 8. Germline lookup yields CDR1 DFQATT and CDR2 SNEGSKA (reference sequence). The CDR3 is made up of 14 amino acids.

This clonotype was observed at least ten times. This chain joins TRBV5-1 and TRBJ2-3; 11 bases agree with TRBD2. The germline V gene has CDR1 SGHRS and CDR2 YFSETQ. The CDR3 length is 14 residues. V lost 4 bases, J lost 4 bases, and 2 bases stayed unmatched. CDR3 sequence (DNA): TGCGCCAGCAGCCTAGCGGGAGGTTCAGATACGCAGTATTTT. Translating gives CASSLAGGSDTQYF.

This clonotype was seen at least ten times. The chain employs TRBV6-2 or TRBV6-3 and TRBJ2-4; no clear D. Germline V CDR1 and CDR2: MNHEY, SVGEGT. Trimming removed 8 bases at V and 0 bases at J, with 14 bases between. CDR3 length: 15 amino acids. The CDR3 nucleotides are TGTGCCAGCGCGCCGCTGACCTTAGCCAAAAACATTCAGTACTTC. Encoded protein: CASAPLTLAKNIQYF.

In its sample, this clonotype was seen a few times. The chain uses TRBV28 and TRBJ2-5, with D possibly matching TRBD1 (6 bases). This CDR3 comprises 14 residues. The germline CDR1 and CDR2 sequences are MDHEN and SYDVKM. V shed 7 bases and J shed 3 bases, with 15 bases lying between them. The CDR3 sequence is CASNGGRLKETQYF. The CDR3 coding sequence is TGTGCCAGCAATGGGGGCAGATTAAAAGAGACCCAGTACTTC.

This clonotype has a handful of counts. The V call is TRBV5-1, the J call TRBJ1-1; D is unresolved. Germline V gene data show CDR1 as SGHRS and CDR2 as YFSETQ. This CDR3 comprises 16 residues. The V gene lost 0 bases and the J gene lost 0 bases, with 12 bases spanning the gap. DNA for the CDR3: TGCGCCAGCAGCTTGGCGGGCAGACCTATGAACACTGAAGCTTTCTTT. Protein: CASSLAGRPMNTEAFF. Using reference TRBV5-1 and TRBJ1-1 for the parts outside the CDR3, the full variable domain is KAGVTQTPRYLIKTRGQQVTLSCSPISGHRSVSWYQQTPGQGLQFLFEYFSETQRNKGNFPGRFSGRQFSNSRSEMNVSTLELGDSALYLCASSLAGRPMNTEAFFGQGTRLTVV.

V is TRBV11-2 and J is TRBJ2-7; 13 bases agree with TRBD2. In germline, CDR1 is SGHAT, CDR2 FQNNGV. Trimming at V came to 6 bases and at J to 2 bases, leaving 4 bases not matched to a gene. The CDR3 covers 15 residues. CDR3 sequence: CASRRTSGSAYEQYF. The CDR3 nucleotides are TGTGCCAGCAGAAGGACTAGCGGGAGTGCCTACGAGCAGTACTTC.

This clonotype was seen at least ten times. This CDR3 is CASSLELDTQYF. As DNA, the CDR3 is TGTGCCAGCAGCTTGGAGTTGGATACGCAGTATTTT. This sequence joins TRBV5-6 and TRBJ2-3; D not resolved. Germline V gene sequence: CDR1 SGHDT, CDR2 YYEEEE. The CDR3 length is 12 residues. V lost 0 bases to trimming and J lost 6 bases, with 5 bases between them.

This clonotype was recorded at least ten times. The chain couples TRBV20-1 to TRBJ1-2; D possibly corresponds to TRBD1 (5 bases). The V gene's germline CDR1 is DFQATT and CDR2 SNEGSKA (reference sequence). Trimming removed 6 bases from V and 8 bases from J, with 13 bases in between. This CDR3 comprises 11 residues. CDR3 in DNA: TGCAGTGCGGTCCAGGGAGAAGGCTACACCTTC. It codes for CSAVQGEGYTF.

This clonotype was found once. V is TRBV28 and J is TRBJ1-1, with D uncertain. Germline V lookup: CDR1 MDHEN, CDR2 SYDVKM. Deletions cut 6 bases from V and 1 base from J, with 18 bases between. There are 16 residues in the CDR3. CDR3 nucleotides: TGTGCCAGCAGCCCGATCCTGCAGGCAACGAACACTGAAGCTTTCTTT. Its translation: CASSPILQATNTEAFF.